Presented here are 9 T cell receptor beta chains from one specimen sequenced in a study of MAIT cells during Salmonella Paratyphi A infection. Study-level findings and limits: Oligoclonal MAIT cells preferred TRBV20 and TRBV6, with usage seemingly unaffected by infection.

These receptors lack a known antigen. MiXCR, run by TCRdb on the 5' RACE reads, gives a single entry per CDR3 protein. The top ten clones hold roughly 25% of a sample with several hundred distinct CDR3 sequences, roughly a quarter of them seen once. Time point in this sample: after infection, following antibiotic treatment. MAIT cells were sorted by flow cytometry as Valpha7.2+ CD161+ T cells. The input for sequencing was MAIT cells from blood, taken at the last sampling point of the challenge study. Receptors were obtained from a person aged 18 to 70 who was deliberately infected with Salmonella Paratyphi A in a paratyphoid fever challenge study.

This clonotype came up once. This chain joins TRBV5-1 and TRBJ2-3, with 11 bases fitting TRBD2. CDR3 length equals 15 residues. The V and J ends lost 4 bases and 4 bases, in that order; junction bases with no gene match: 5. Germline V gene lookup returns CDR1 SGHRS and CDR2 YFSETQ. CDR3 bases: TGCGCCAGCAGCCCGGTAGCGGGAGGGGCAGATACGCAGTATTTT. Protein sequence: CASSPVAGGADTQYF.

This clonotype was seen once. J is TRBJ1-1 and V is TRBV29-1, with D unresolved. The V gene lost 6 bases and the J gene lost 0 bases, with 8 bases spanning the gap. The CDR3 loop spans 12 amino acids. The V gene's germline CDR1 is SQVTM and CDR2 ANQGSEA. The CDR3 reads CSVRQVNTEAFF. The CDR3 region has the DNA TGCAGCGTACGGCAGGTGAACACTGAAGCTTTCTTT.

As for this clonotype: This may be a read error, as it is one base from a much larger clone. It is likely a read error, because the conserved phenylalanine at the end of the CDR3 is missing. The V and J genes are TRBV11-2 and TRBJ2-7; D remains ambiguous. The germline gives CDR1 SGHAT, CDR2 FQNNGV. Trimming removed 6 bases from V and 6 bases from J, with 6 bases in between. The length of the CDR3 is 10 residues. CDR3 DNA sequence: TGTGCCAGCAGGACGACCGAGCAGTACTGC. It yields the protein CASRTTEQYC.

J is TRBJ1-2 and V is TRBV20-1; D unclear. The length of the CDR3 is 10 residues. Trimming took 6 bases from V and 11 from J, leaving 13 bases between them. Germline-derived CDR1 and CDR2 are DFQATT and SNEGSKA (reference sequence). This CDR3 reads CSAGERRYTF. CDR3 DNA: TGCAGTGCCGGAGAGAGGAGGTACACCTTC.

The V and J genes are TRBV20-1 and TRBJ2-1, with TRBD2 identical over 9 bases. The junction had 16 bases not matched to a gene; V was cut back by 7 bases and J by 3 bases. The CDR3 is 17 residues long. The germline gives CDR1 DFQATT, CDR2 SNEGSKA (reference sequence). The DNA for the CDR3 is TGCAGTGTTACAAGGGGTAGCGGGAGTGAAAGCTACAATGAGCAGTTCTTC. Protein: CSVTRGSGSESYNEQFF.

In this sample, this clonotype turned up a few times. The chain couples TRBV6-1 to TRBJ2-5; D is perhaps TRBD1 (5 bases). CDR1 is MNHNS and CDR2 is SASEGT in the germline V gene. V was clipped by 6 bases and J by 5 bases, with 19 bases between them. There are 15 residues in the CDR3. The CDR3 bases are TGTGCCAGCAGCCTCAGGGTCGAGTCGTTGGAGACCCAGTACTTC. This gives the protein CASSLRVESLETQYF.

Relative to its sample, this clonotype is medium-sized. The chain is built from TRBV4-2 and TRBJ2-3, with TRBD2 identical over 16 bases. The trim removed 4 bases at V and 6 bases at J, leaving 7 bases unmatched. CDR3 size: 17 residues. Germline V gives CDR1 LGHNA, CDR2 YNFKEQ. CDR3 sequence: CASSPGLAGGPEDTQYF. DNA for the CDR3: TGTGCCAGCAGCCCGGGACTAGCGGGAGGGCCGGAGGATACGCAGTATTTT.

The gene calls are TRBV6-1 and TRBJ2-1; D might be TRBD2 (6 bases). The V gene lost 0 bases and the J gene lost 9 bases, with 15 bases spanning the gap. The CDR3 spans 15 residues. Per the germline V gene, CDR1 is MNHNS and CDR2 is SASEGT. CDR3 nucleotides: TGTGCCAGCAGTGAAGCGGGAGGCTCCGCCGGTGAGCAGTTCTTC. Protein sequence: CASSEAGGSAGEQFF.

By frequency in the sample, this clonotype is large (0.1 to 1%). The chain uses TRBV28 and TRBJ2-2; 7 bases align to TRBD2. J gave up 7 bases and V 6 bases, and 8 bases lay outside the gene matches. The germline CDR1 and CDR2 sequences are MDHEN and SYDVKM. This CDR3 has 14 amino acids. CDR3: CASRLAVEVGELFF. The DNA of the CDR3 is TGTGCCAGCAGGCTAGCGGTTGAGGTCGGGGAGCTGTTTTTT.